This T cell receptor (beta chain) was captured in a study of response to subunit inactivated influenza vaccine. TCRdb reprocessed the RT-PCR reads via MiXCR and lists one record per CDR3 protein. Of around 500,000 distinct CDR3 sequences listed, about a tenth are singletons. CDR3 length: 15 residues. In germline, CDR1 is MNHEY, CDR2 SVGAGI. Trimming removed 0 bases at V and 4 bases at J, with 12 bases between. This clonotype showed up just a few times. The specimen was PBMCs from blood, collected roughly 48 days after vaccination. This sequence joins TRBV6-5 and TRBJ1-2; tentatively, D is TRBD1 (6 bases). This sequence was found in a man aged 50-59 years who received an inactivated influenza vaccine. For the CDR3, the DNA is TGTGCCAGCAGTTACTCGGGCAGGGGCCCCTATGGCTACACCTTC. Protein product: CASSYSGRGPYGYTF.